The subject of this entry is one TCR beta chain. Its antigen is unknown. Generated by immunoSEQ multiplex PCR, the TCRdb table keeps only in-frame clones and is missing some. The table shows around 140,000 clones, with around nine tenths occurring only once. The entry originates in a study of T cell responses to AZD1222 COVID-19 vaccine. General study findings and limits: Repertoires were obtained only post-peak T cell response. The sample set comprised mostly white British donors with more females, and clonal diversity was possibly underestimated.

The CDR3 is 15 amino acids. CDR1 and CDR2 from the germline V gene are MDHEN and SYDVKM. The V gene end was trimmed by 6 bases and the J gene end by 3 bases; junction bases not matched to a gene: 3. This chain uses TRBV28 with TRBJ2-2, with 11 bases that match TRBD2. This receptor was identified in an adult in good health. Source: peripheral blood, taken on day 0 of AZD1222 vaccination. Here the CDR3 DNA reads TGTGCCAGCAGAAAGGGACTAGCGGACACCGGGGAGCTGTTTTTT. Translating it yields CASRKGLADTGELFF.